The source of this T cell receptor beta chain is a study of blood T cell repertoires in COVID-19. Germline CDR1 reads LNHDA; CDR2 reads SQIVND (reference sequence). V was trimmed by 7 bases and J by 1 base, leaving 16 bases between them. This CDR3 region has 15 residues. The repertoire was sequenced with immunoSEQ multiplex PCR; TCRdb's copy has only in-frame clones and lacks some. Altogether fewer than 250,000 clones are present, 81% being singletons, with the ten largest covering approximately 9%. This chain links TRBV19 with TRBJ1-2; maybe TRBD1 (6 bases). The clonotype originates from a woman in her fifties or sixties with acute COVID-19. Sequencing was done on a sample of PBMCs or T cells enriched from blood (not recorded which). The CDR3 reads CASTPGQKGNYGYTF. Here the CDR3 DNA reads TGTGCCAGTACCCCAGGACAGAAGGGTAACTATGGCTACACCTTC.